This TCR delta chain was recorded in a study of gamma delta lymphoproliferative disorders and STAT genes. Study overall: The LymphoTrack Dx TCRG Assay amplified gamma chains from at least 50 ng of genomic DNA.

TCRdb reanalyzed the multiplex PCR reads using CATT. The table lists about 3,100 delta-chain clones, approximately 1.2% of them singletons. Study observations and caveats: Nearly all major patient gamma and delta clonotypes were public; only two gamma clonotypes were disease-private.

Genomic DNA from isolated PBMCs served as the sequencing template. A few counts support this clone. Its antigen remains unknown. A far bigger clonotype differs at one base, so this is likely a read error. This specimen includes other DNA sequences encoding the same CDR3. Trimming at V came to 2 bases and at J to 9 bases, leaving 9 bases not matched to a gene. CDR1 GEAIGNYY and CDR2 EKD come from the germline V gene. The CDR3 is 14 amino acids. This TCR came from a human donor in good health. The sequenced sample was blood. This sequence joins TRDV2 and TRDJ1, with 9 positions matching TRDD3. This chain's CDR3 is CACDSVLGDTQLIF. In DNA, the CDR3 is TGTGCCTGTGACAGTGTACTGGGGGACACCCAACTCATCTTT.